The TCR beta chain described here comes from a study of blood T cells in healthy people across ages. Points from the study as a whole: Higher diversity and more naive CD4+ cells were features of long-lived donors, compared to aged donors. There was a strong correlation between TCR beta diversity and naive T cell percentage. Across the age range, TCR beta diversity per million T cells fell in a roughly linear way.

Germline CDR1 reads ENHRY; CDR2 reads SYGVKD. The CDR3 consists of 14 residues. Between the trimmed V and J ends, which lost 5 bases and 3 bases, there was a span of 13 bases. As to this clonotype: Antigen unknown. A clone one base away is much larger, so this may be a read error.

Each sample yielded at least 5.5 micrograms of PBMC total RNA. Primers used in a second PCR of about 6 to 12 cycles were a sample-barcoded 5' primer and a J-beta primer mix. TCRdb itself ran the 5' RACE reads through MiXCR, one entry per CDR3 protein. The data show 1.5 million to 2 million distinct CDR3 sequences, approximately 30% seen once. The source material was blood. This sequence was found in a woman aged 30 to 39 in good health. The chain has TRBV10-3 and TRBJ2-5; possible D gene TRBD2, 7 bases. CDR3 in amino acids: CAISIRGAEETQYF. The CDR3 bases are TGTGCCATCAGTATACGGGGGGCTGAAGAGACCCAGTACTTC.